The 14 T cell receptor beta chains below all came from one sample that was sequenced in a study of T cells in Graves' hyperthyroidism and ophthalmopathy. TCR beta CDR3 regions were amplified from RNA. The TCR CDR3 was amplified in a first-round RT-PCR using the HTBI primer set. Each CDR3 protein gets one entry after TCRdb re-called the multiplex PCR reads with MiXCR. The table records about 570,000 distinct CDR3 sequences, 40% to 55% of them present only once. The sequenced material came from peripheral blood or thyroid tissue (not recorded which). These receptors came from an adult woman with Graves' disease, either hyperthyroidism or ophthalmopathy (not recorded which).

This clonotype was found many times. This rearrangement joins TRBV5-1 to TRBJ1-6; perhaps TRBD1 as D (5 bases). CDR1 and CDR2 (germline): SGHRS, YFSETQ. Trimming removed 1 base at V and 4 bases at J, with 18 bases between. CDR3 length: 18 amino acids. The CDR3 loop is CASSLLPGQPNYNSPLHF. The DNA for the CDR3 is TGCGCCAGCAGCTTGTTACCGGGGCAGCCTAATTATAATTCACCCCTCCACTTT.

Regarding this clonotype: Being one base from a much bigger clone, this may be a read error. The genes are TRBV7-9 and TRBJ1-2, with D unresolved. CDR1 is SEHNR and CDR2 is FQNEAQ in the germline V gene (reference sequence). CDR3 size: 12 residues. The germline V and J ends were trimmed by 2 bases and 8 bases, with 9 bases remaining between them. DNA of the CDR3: TGTGCCAGCAGCTTAAACAGTCACGGCTACACCTTC. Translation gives CASSLNSHGYTF.

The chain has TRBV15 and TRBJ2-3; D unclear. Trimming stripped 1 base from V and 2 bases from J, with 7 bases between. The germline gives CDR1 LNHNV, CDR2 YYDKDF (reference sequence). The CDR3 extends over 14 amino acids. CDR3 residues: CATSRGKATDTQYF. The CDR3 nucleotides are TGTGCCACCAGCAGAGGTAAAGCCACAGATACGCAGTATTTT.

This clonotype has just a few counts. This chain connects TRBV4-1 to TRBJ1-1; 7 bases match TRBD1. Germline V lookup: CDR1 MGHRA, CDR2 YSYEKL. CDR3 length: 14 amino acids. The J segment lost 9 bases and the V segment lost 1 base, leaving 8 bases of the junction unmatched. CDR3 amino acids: CASSQVGRGRQAFF. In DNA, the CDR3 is TGCGCCAGCAGCCAAGTCGGGAGGGGGCGTCAAGCTTTCTTT.

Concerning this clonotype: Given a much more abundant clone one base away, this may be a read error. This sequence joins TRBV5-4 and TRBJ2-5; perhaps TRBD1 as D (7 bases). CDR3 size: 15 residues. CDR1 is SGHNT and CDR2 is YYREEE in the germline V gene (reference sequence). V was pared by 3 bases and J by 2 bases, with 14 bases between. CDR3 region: CASSYQGGVQETQYF. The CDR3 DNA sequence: TGTGCCAGCAGCTATCAGGGGGGAGTACAAGAGACCCAGTACTTC.

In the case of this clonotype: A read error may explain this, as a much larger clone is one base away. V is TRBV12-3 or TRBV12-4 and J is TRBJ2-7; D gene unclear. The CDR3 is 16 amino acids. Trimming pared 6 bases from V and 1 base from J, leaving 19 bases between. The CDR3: CASSPSVGWGSYEQYF. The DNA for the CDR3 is TGTGCCAGCAGCCCGAGCGTGGGGTGGGGATCCTACGAGCAGTACTTC.

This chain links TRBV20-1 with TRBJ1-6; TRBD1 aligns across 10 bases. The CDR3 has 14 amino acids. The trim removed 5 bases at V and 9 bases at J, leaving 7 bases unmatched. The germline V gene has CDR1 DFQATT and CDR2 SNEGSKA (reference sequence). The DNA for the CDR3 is TGCAGTGCTCGCGGACAGGGGGGATCTTCACCCCTCCACTTT. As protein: CSARGQGGSSPLHF.

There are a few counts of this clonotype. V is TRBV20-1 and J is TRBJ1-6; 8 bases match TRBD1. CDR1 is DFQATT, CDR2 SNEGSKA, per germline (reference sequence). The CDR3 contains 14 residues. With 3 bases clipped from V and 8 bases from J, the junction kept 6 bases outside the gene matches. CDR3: CSASGQGEYSPLHF. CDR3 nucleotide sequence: TGCAGTGCTAGCGGACAGGGAGAGTATTCACCCCTCCACTTT.

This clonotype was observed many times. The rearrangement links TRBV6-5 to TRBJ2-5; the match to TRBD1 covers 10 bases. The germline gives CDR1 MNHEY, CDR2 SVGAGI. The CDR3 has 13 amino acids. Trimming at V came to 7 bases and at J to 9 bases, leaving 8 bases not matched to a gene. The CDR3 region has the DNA TGTGCCAGCAAGGGACAGGGGACTAGGGCCCAGTACTTC. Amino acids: CASKGQGTRAQYF.

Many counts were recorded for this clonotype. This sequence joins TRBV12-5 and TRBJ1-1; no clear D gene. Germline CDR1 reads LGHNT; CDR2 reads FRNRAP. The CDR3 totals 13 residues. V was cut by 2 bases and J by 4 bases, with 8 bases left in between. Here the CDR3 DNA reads TGTGCTAGTGGTTTGAGCATTTCCACTGAAGCTTTCTTT. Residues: CASGLSISTEAFF.

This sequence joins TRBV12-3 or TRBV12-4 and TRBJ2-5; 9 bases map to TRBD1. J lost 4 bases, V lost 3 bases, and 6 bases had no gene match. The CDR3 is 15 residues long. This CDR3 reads CASSFWDRVRETQYF. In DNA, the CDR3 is TGTGCCAGCAGTTTCTGGGACAGGGTGCGAGAGACCCAGTACTTC.

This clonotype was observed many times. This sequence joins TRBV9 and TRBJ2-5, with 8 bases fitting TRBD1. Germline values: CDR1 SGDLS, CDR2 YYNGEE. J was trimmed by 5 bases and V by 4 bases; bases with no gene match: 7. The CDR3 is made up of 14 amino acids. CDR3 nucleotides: TGTGCCAGCAGCCCTTGGACAGGGACGGAGACCCAGTACTTC. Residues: CASSPWTGTETQYF.

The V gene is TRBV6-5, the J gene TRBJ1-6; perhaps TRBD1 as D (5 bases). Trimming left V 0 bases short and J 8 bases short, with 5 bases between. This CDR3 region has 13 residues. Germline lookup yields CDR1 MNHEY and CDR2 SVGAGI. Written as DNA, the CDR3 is TGTGCCAGCAGTTACTCAGGGGATTCACCCCTCCACTTT. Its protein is CASSYSGDSPLHF.

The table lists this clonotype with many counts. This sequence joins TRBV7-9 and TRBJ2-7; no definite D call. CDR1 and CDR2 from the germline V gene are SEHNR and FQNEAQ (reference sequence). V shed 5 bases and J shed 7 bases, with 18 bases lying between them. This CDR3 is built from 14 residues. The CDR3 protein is CASSPQTNEWEQYF. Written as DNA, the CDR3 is TGTGCCAGCAGCCCCCAGACCAATGAATGGGAGCAGTACTTC.